This is a list of T cell receptor beta chains from one sample in a study of CD4 and CD8 cells across lung adenocarcinoma regions. TCRdb reanalysed the PCR reads using MiXCR and keeps one entry per CDR3 protein. The sample carries about 3,400 distinct CDR3 sequences, approximately 53% recorded once. Sequencing was carried out using CD4+ T cells from the center of a lung tumor. These receptor sequences come from a female donor with lung adenocarcinoma. The CD4 and CD8 labels of this study may be unreliable. CDR3s include the opening cysteine and the closing phenylalanine or tryptophan. The D gene is left open where the match is weak. The size field is filled for only some rows; it gives once, few, many or a size class.

V: TRBV6-5; J: TRBJ2-7; size: large; D: .; CDR3: CASSYDWQGPLEQYF; DNA: TGTGCCAGCAGTTACGATTGGCAGGGGCCCCTCGAGCAGTACTTC
V: TRBV27; J: TRBJ2-1; size: .; D: .; CDR3: CASSVGGVYNEQFF; DNA: TGTGCCAGCAGTGTTGGAGGGGTGTACAATGAGCAGTTCTTC
V: TRBV10-2; J: TRBJ2-1; size: .; D: TRBD1; CDR3: CASTEDRTYTEQFF; DNA: TGCGCCAGCACCGAGGACAGGACTTACACTGAGCAGTTCTTC
V: TRBV6-1; J: TRBJ1-1; size: few; D: .; CDR3: CATSWAGEFLRNTEAFF; DNA: TGTGCCACCTCTTGGGCAGGGGAGTTCCTAAGGAACACTGAAGCTTTCTTT
V: TRBV5-1; J: TRBJ1-4; size: few; D: TRBD1; CDR3: CASSSGQGAANEKLFF; DNA: TGCGCCAGCAGCTCGGGACAGGGGGCCGCTAATGAAAAACTGTTTTTT
V: TRBV28; J: TRBJ2-4; size: .; D: TRBD1; CDR3: CASSLSSRTGSLF; DNA: TGTGCCAGCAGTTTATCTTCCCGGACAGGGTCTCTCTTC
V: TRBV6-1; J: TRBJ2-7; size: .; D: .; CDR3: CASETALASEQYF; DNA: TGTGCCAGCGAGACCGCCTTAGCGAGCGAGCAGTACTTC
V: TRBV6-1; J: TRBJ2-3; size: few; D: .; CDR3: CASTGLARDTQYF; DNA: TGTGCCAGCACGGGGCTAGCAAGGGATACGCAGTATTTT
V: TRBV6-1; J: TRBJ2-1; size: large; D: .; CDR3: CASALGDNEQFF; DNA: TGTGCCAGCGCCCTTGGGGACAATGAGCAGTTCTTC
V: TRBV6-1; J: TRBJ2-1; size: .; D: .; CDR3: CASSRDGDQETQFF; DNA: TGTGCCAGCAGTAGGGACGGGGATCAAGAGACCCAGTTCTTC
V: TRBV7-2; J: TRBJ2-7; size: .; D: TRBD2; CDR3: CASSIQRLARDLNYEQYF; DNA: TGTGCCAGCAGCATCCAGAGACTAGCTAGGGACTTGAACTACGAGCAGTACTTC
V: TRBV14; J: TRBJ2-1; size: medium-sized; D: TRBD2; CDR3: CASSKRTSGSQGYNEQFF; DNA: TGTGCCAGCAGTAAGCGAACTAGCGGGAGTCAGGGTTACAATGAGCAGTTCTTC
V: TRBV6-1; J: TRBJ2-5; size: few; D: TRBD1; CDR3: CASSARDRGLRETQYF; DNA: TGTGCCAGCAGCGCCCGGGACAGGGGGCTAAGGGAGACCCAGTACTTC
V: TRBV7-2; J: TRBJ2-1; size: .; D: .; CDR3: CASSRINEQFF; DNA: TGTGCCAGCAGCCGGATCAATGAGCAGTTCTTC
V: TRBV10-1; J: TRBJ2-4; size: .; D: .; CDR3: CATGLEATNMQYF; DNA: TGCGCCACGGGGCTGGAAGCTACAAACATGCAGTATTTC
V: TRBV10-3; J: TRBJ2-3; size: .; D: TRBD2; CDR3: CAAAHESGRSDTQYF; DNA: TGTGCCGCCGCTCATGAGAGCGGGAGATCAGATACGCAGTATTTT
V: TRBV11-3; J: TRBJ2-5; size: .; D: TRBD2; CDR3: CASSLGAGTSGKETQYF; DNA: TGTGCCAGCAGCTTAGGAGCCGGGACTAGCGGGAAAGAGACCCAGTACTTC
V: TRBV25-1; J: TRBJ2-3; size: .; D: .; CDR3: CASTASTDKQYF; DNA: TGTGCCAGCACTGCCAGCACAGATAAGCAGTATTTT
V: TRBV6-5; J: TRBJ1-4; size: medium-sized; D: TRBD1; CDR3: CASSYTTGSNEKLFF; DNA: TGTGCCAGCAGTTACACGACAGGGTCTAATGAAAAACTGTTTTTT
V: TRBV7-2; J: TRBJ2-5; size: few; D: .; CDR3: CASSLSASVDRETQYF; DNA: TGTGCCAGCAGCTTAAGCGCTAGCGTGGATCGAGAGACCCAGTACTTC
V: TRBV6-1; J: TRBJ2-3; size: few; D: .; CDR3: CAGSGGRGPDTQYF; DNA: TGTGCGGGCAGTGGGGGCCGCGGCCCAGATACGCAGTATTTT
V: TRBV7-2; J: TRBJ2-3; size: .; D: TRBD1; CDR3: CASSLDRGTDTQYF; DNA: TGTGCCAGCAGCTTGGACAGGGGCACAGATACGCAGTATTTT
V: TRBV7-8; J: TRBJ1-5; size: .; D: .; CDR3: CASSPAWLNQPQHF; DNA: TGTGCCAGCAGCCCGGCCTGGCTGAATCAGCCCCAGCATTTT
V: TRBV27; J: TRBJ2-4; size: .; D: .; CDR3: CASRSGTGGTNEQFF; DNA: TGTGCCAGCAGATCCGGGACTGGCGGGACCAATGAGCAGTTCTTT
V: TRBV6-1; J: TRBJ2-3; size: .; D: .; CDR3: CASSGGLGTDTQYF; DNA: TGTGCCAGCAGTGGGGGGCTGGGAACAGATACGCAGTATTTT
V: TRBV27; J: TRBJ2-6; size: few; D: .; CDR3: CASSFRGTLGNVLTF; DNA: TGTGCCAGCAGTTTTCGGGGGACTTTAGGAAACGTCCTGACTTTC
V: TRBV27; J: TRBJ2-1; size: .; D: .; CDR3: CASSLWGLLNEQFF; DNA: TGTGCCAGCAGTTTATGGGGTTTATTGAATGAGCAGTTCTTC
V: TRBV10-1; J: TRBJ2-3; size: .; D: .; CDR3: CGTELQDPETQYF; DNA: TGCGGCACCGAACTCCAAGACCCAGAGACGCAGTATTTT
V: TRBV6-5; J: TRBJ2-1; size: once; D: .; CDR3: CASTWEYYNEQFF; DNA: TGTGCCAGCACTTGGGAGTATTACAATGAGCAGTTCTTC
V: TRBV12-3/TRBV12-4; J: TRBJ1-4; size: .; D: .; CDR3: CASSLKGVPNEKLFF; DNA: TGTGCCAGCAGTTTAAAGGGGGTTCCTAATGAAAAACTGTTTTTT
V: TRBV9; J: TRBJ2-1; size: once; D: TRBD2; CDR3: CASSSRGLAAINEQFF; DNA: TGTGCCAGCAGCAGCCGAGGACTAGCGGCAATCAATGAGCAGTTCTTC
V: TRBV6-1; J: TRBJ2-7; size: .; D: .; CDR3: CARAVGANAQYF; DNA: TGTGCCCGCGCCGTTGGCGCCAATGCGCAGTACTTC
V: TRBV7-2; J: TRBJ1-2; size: .; D: .; CDR3: CASSLGRDSPRGYTF; DNA: TGTGCCAGCAGCTTGGGGAGAGACTCCCCCCGAGGCTACACCTTC
V: TRBV11-3; J: TRBJ2-5; size: .; D: .; CDR3: CASKTSGHLRDF; DNA: TGTGCCAGCAAAACATCAGGGCACCTGCGGGACTTC
V: TRBV7-2; J: TRBJ1-2; size: .; D: .; CDR3: CASSSLRSGTSNYGYTF; DNA: TGTGCCAGCAGCTCACTAAGGAGCGGAACATCTAACTATGGCTACACCTTC
V: TRBV6-5; J: TRBJ2-3; size: once; D: .; CDR3: CASSYSTREPTDTQYF; DNA: TGTGCCAGCAGTTACTCTACTCGGGAACCCACAGATACGCAGTATTTT
V: TRBV10-1; J: TRBJ2-3; size: .; D: .; CDR3: CATELEATDMQYF; DNA: TGCGCCACCGAACTAGAAGCCACAGACATGCAGTATTTT
V: TRBV25-1; J: TRBJ1-2; size: medium-sized; D: TRBD1; CDR3: CASSGIGTGGDYGYTF; DNA: TGTGCCAGCAGTGGTATTGGGACAGGGGGGGACTATGGCTACACCTTC
V: TRBV6-1; J: TRBJ2-3; size: medium-sized; D: .; CDR3: CASSDYYLSSTDTQYF; DNA: TGTGCCAGCAGTGACTACTACCTTAGTAGCACAGATACGCAGTATTTT
V: TRBV6-2/TRBV6-3; J: TRBJ2-2; size: few; D: .; CDR3: CASSYTGSGELFF; DNA: TGTGCCAGCAGTTACACTGGCTCCGGGGAGCTGTTTTTT
V: TRBV10-2; J: TRBJ2-1; size: few; D: .; CDR3: CASSSGTSIGQFF; DNA: TGCGCCAGCAGTTCCGGGACCAGCATTGGGCAGTTCTTC
V: TRBV27; J: TRBJ2-1; size: .; D: TRBD2; CDR3: CASSFERGTSGRGEQFF; DNA: TGTGCCAGCAGTTTCGAACGTGGGACTAGCGGGAGAGGTGAGCAGTTCTTC
V: TRBV10-2; J: TRBJ2-2; size: .; D: TRBD2; CDR3: CASRLAGGGTGELFF; DNA: TGCGCCAGTAGACTAGCGGGAGGGGGCACCGGGGAGCTGTTTTTT
V: TRBV6-5; J: TRBJ2-2; size: .; D: TRBD2; CDR3: CASSYSLAGEVPGAQFF; DNA: TGTGCCAGCAGTTACTCACTAGCGGGAGAGGTACCCGGGGCGCAGTTTTTT
V: TRBV7-9; J: TRBJ2-1; size: .; D: .; CDR3: CASSKGGAFKETQFF; DNA: TGTGCCAGCAGTAAAGGGGGGGCTTTCAAGGAGACCCAGTTCTTC
V: TRBV4-1; J: TRBJ1-3; size: .; D: .; CDR3: CASSPAGGTGNTIYF; DNA: TGCGCCAGCAGCCCCGCGGGGGGTACAGGAAACACCATATATTTT
V: TRBV6-5; J: TRBJ2-1; size: .; D: TRBD2; CDR3: CASSSRTSGSWYEQFF; DNA: TGTGCCAGCAGTTCCCGGACTAGCGGGAGTTGGTATGAGCAGTTCTTC
V: TRBV6-4; J: TRBJ2-3; size: .; D: TRBD2; CDR3: CAGRGEGETDTQYF; DNA: TGTGCGGGGCGCGGGGAGGGTGAGACAGATACGCAGTATTTC
V: TRBV27; J: TRBJ2-4; size: .; D: .; CDR3: CASSLSKSTQYF; DNA: TGTGCCAGCAGTTTATCCAAGAGCACTCAGTACTTC
V: TRBV6-1; J: TRBJ2-3; size: .; D: .; CDR3: CAGSEGSDPDTQYF; DNA: TGTGCGGGCAGTGAGGGCAGTGACCCAGATACCCAGTATTTC
V: TRBV11-3; J: TRBJ2-7; size: .; D: .; CDR3: CASSLTVAYEQYF; DNA: TGTGCCAGCAGCTTAACAGTGGCCTACGAGCAGTACTTC
V: TRBV6-5; J: TRBJ2-5; size: few; D: TRBD1; CDR3: CASSSGTGGNEQYF; DNA: TGTGCCAGCAGTTCCGGGACAGGGGGCAATGAGCAGTACTTC
V: TRBV7-2; J: TRBJ1-3; size: few; D: TRBD1; CDR3: CASSLHQGVVDTIYF; DNA: TGTGCCAGCAGCTTACACCAGGGGGTCGTAGACACCATATATTTT
V: TRBV6-1; J: TRBJ2-3; size: .; D: .; CDR3: CASSSGVRAKNTQYF; DNA: TGTGCCAGCAGCTCGGGGGTGAGGGCGAAAAACACGCAGTACTTT